These 9 T cell receptor beta chains were all obtained from the same sample, sequenced in a study of OX40 agonist ivuxolimab in advanced cancers. The data were produced by immunoSEQ multiplex PCR, yet TCRdb's version contains in-frame clones alone and is incomplete. Of 90,000 or so clones in the sample, roughly nine tenths were seen once. The starting material was CD4+ or CD8+ T cells sorted from blood, obtained in a trial of the OX40 agonist ivuxolimab. The receptors come from an adult with an advanced solid tumor such as melanoma, head and neck, liver or kidney cancer.

V usage is TRBV30 and J usage is TRBJ1-5; D is ambiguous. The germline gives CDR1 GTSNPN, CDR2 SVGIG (reference sequence). The CDR3 totals 13 residues. Trimming removed 1 base at V and 6 bases at J, with 10 bases between. The CDR3 bases are TGTGCCTGGAGTGCTTCGGGCACTCAGCCCCAGCATTTT. This translates into CAWSASGTQPQHF.

V and J are TRBV5-4 and TRBJ2-5, with 8 bases that match TRBD2. The CDR3 runs to 15 residues. The V gene end was trimmed by 4 bases and the J gene end by 0 bases; junction bases not matched to a gene: 5. From germline, CDR1 is SGHNT and CDR2 YYREEE (reference sequence). The CDR3 protein is CASSNLAGNQETQYF. The CDR3 DNA sequence: TGTGCCAGCAGCAACTTAGCGGGGAACCAAGAGACCCAGTACTTC.

The V and J genes are TRBV4-3 and TRBJ2-2, with D perhaps matching TRBD2 (6 bases). Trimming took off 3 bases at V and 6 bases at J, with 14 bases between the two ends. Germline-derived CDR1 and CDR2 are LGHNA and YSLEER. This CDR3 has 15 residues. The CDR3 region is CASSQRPGVPGELFF. Written as DNA, the CDR3 is TGCGCCAGCAGCCAGAGGCCGGGGGTGCCCGGGGAGCTGTTTTTT.

This clone was detected only once. The chain joins TRBV5-5 to TRBJ2-7; D is uncertain. V lost 1 base and J lost 5, with 7 bases in between. The CDR3 loop spans 12 amino acids. CDR1 is SGHKS, CDR2 YYEKEE, per germline (reference sequence). This chain's CDR3 is CASSLFSDEQYF. For the CDR3, the DNA is TGTGCCAGCAGCTTGTTCTCGGACGAGCAGTACTTC.

CDR3 sequence reads: CATSPSPDSYNEQFF. The DNA for the CDR3 is TGTGCCACCAGCCCCTCCCCGGACTCCTACAATGAGCAGTTCTTC. The chain is built from TRBV15 and TRBJ2-1; D unresolved. Trimming stripped 5 bases from V and 0 bases from J, with 11 bases between. This CDR3 has 15 residues. Germline V lookup: CDR1 LNHNV, CDR2 YYDKDF (reference sequence).

The chain is built from TRBV5-4 and TRBJ2-2, with 7 bases aligning to TRBD1. The V gene's germline CDR1 is SGHNT and CDR2 YYREEE (reference sequence). CDR3 length equals 16 residues. The V gene end was trimmed by 4 bases and the J gene end by 0 bases; junction bases not matched to a gene: 6. This CDR3 reads CASSRDSHTNTGELFF. The DNA of the CDR3 is TGTGCCAGCAGCCGGGACAGCCACACGAACACCGGGGAGCTGTTTTTT.

The CDR3 nucleotides are TGTGCCTGGAATTATGCAGGGGGAACAAATACGCAGTATTTT. It specifies CAWNYAGGTNTQYF. V and J are TRBV30 and TRBJ2-3; 7 positions match TRBD1. The V and J ends lost 4 bases and 7 bases, in that order; junction bases with no gene match: 11. Germline values: CDR1 GTSNPN, CDR2 SVGIG (reference sequence). This CDR3 has 14 amino acids.

The chain combines TRBV11-2 with TRBJ2-5; the match to TRBD1 covers 9 bases. The CDR3 totals 16 residues. The junction had 10 bases not matched to a gene; V was cut back by 4 bases and J by 4 bases. Germline V CDR1 and CDR2: SGHAT, FQNNGV. CDR3 bases: TGTGCCAGCAGCTCCAATGCGGGACAGGGATTAGAGACCCAGTACTTC. It encodes CASSSNAGQGLETQYF.

The rearrangement joins TRBV6-1 to TRBJ1-1; D may be TRBD1 (5 bases). Trimming pared 0 bases from V and 5 bases from J, leaving 7 bases between. Germline CDR1 MNHNS, CDR2 SASEGT. CDR3 size: 13 residues. CDR3 sequence: CASSEAQGTEAFF. CDR3 coding DNA: TGTGCCAGCAGTGAAGCTCAGGGAACTGAAGCTTTCTTT.